These 30 T cell receptor beta chains were sequenced from one sample in a study of cytomegalovirus exposure and HLA in healthy donors. 13 Jbeta primers and 60 Vbeta primers were used for the PCR. Measured with immunoSEQ multiplex PCR; TCRdb has only the in-frame clones, and not every one. Of 160,000 or so clones listed, around 73% are singletons. Sequencing used PBMCs. These receptor sequences come from a male donor in good health and CMV-seronegative.

The chain is built from TRBV7-9 and TRBJ1-5; TRBD1 is a possible D gene (5 bases). CDR1 and CDR2 from the germline V gene are SEHNR and FQNEAQ (reference sequence). V shed 0 bases and J shed 5 bases, with 11 bases lying between them. CDR3 size: 15 residues. CDR3 in DNA: TGTGCCAGCAGCTTAGCGAGCAGGGCTGATCAGCCCCAGCATTTT. Translation: CASSLASRADQPQHF.

This clone came up a few times. The chain uses TRBV5-5 and TRBJ2-7; weak D call: TRBD2 (5 bases). The CDR3 covers 14 residues. The germline gives CDR1 SGHKS, CDR2 YYEKEE (reference sequence). V gave up 4 bases and J gave up 4 bases, with 15 bases separating them. In DNA form, the CDR3 reads TGTGCCAGCAGCGTGGACTTCCCCTCGTACGAGCAGTACTTC. Residues: CASSVDFPSYEQYF.

This chain joins TRBV5-4 and TRBJ1-4, with 9 nucleotides matching TRBD1. In germline, CDR1 is SGHNT, CDR2 YYREEE (reference sequence). CDR3 size: 14 residues. J was trimmed by 7 bases and V by 4 bases; bases with no gene match: 5. The CDR3 spells CASSQQGAIEKLFF. CDR3 bases: TGTGCCAGCAGCCAACAGGGGGCAATTGAAAAACTGTTTTTT.

As for this clone: Other DNA sequences in the same sample also yield this CDR3. This chain uses TRBV27 with TRBJ2-7; TRBD1 might be the D (8 bases). There are 13 residues in the CDR3. Germline V gene sequence: CDR1 MNHEY, CDR2 SMNVEV (reference sequence). V shed 7 bases and J shed 4 bases, with 14 bases lying between them. The CDR3 DNA reads TGTGCCAGCATGGCACAGGGGGGGTACGAGCAGTACTTC. Translation: CASMAQGGYEQYF.

CDR3 nucleotide sequence: TGCGCCAGCAGCCAAGCGCCCAACCCACTCTATGGCTACACCTTC. Protein sequence: CASSQAPNPLYGYTF. The chain combines TRBV4-1 with TRBJ1-2; D remains ambiguous. Trimming left V 1 base short and J 4 bases short, with 13 bases between. Germline V gives CDR1 MGHRA, CDR2 YSYEKL. The CDR3 is 15 amino acids.

V usage is TRBV6-5 and J usage is TRBJ2-5, with D perhaps TRBD1 (6 bases). The CDR3 is 13 amino acids. The germline V gene encodes CDR1 MNHEY and CDR2 SVGAGI. The germline V and J ends were trimmed by 6 bases and 5 bases, with 13 bases remaining between them. The chain's CDR3 is CASSYTGLETQYF. CDR3 sequence (DNA): TGTGCCAGCAGCTATACAGGGTTGGAGACCCAGTACTTC.

The chain couples TRBV28 to TRBJ1-3; D is possibly TRBD1 (6 bases). In germline, CDR1 is MDHEN, CDR2 SYDVKM. V lost 2 bases and J 4 bases, leaving 9 bases between the germline ends. The CDR3 sequence is 14 residues long. The CDR3 sequence is CASSLGGSGNTIYF. Written as DNA, the CDR3 is TGTGCCAGCAGTTTAGGGGGCTCAGGAAACACCATATATTTT.

Written as DNA, the CDR3 is TGTGCCAGCAGTTTCAGAGCAGGGGGCAGAGGCTACACCTTC. Translating gives CASSFRAGGRGYTF. The rearrangement joins TRBV28 to TRBJ1-2, with 8 bases fitting TRBD1. Germline CDR1 and CDR2: MDHEN and SYDVKM. This CDR3 is 14 amino acids long. V gave up 3 bases and J gave up 8 bases; unmatched junction bases: 8.

CDR3 loop: CASRGQGTGELFF. The CDR3 nucleotides read TGTGCCAGCAGGGGACAGGGAACCGGGGAGCTGTTTTTT. The chain employs TRBV6-5 and TRBJ2-2; 9 nucleotides align to TRBD1. The CDR3 is 13 residues long. Germline CDR1 and CDR2: MNHEY and SVGAGI. J gave up 5 bases and V 6 bases, and 1 base lay outside the gene matches.

The J gene is TRBJ2-7, the V gene TRBV6-5, with D unclear. V dropped 5 bases and J dropped 1 base, with 9 bases sitting between them. Looked up from germline, CDR1 is MNHEY and CDR2 is SVGAGI. CDR3 size: 13 residues. This CDR3 is CASSRPGSYEQYF. CDR3 bases: TGTGCCAGCAGTCGACCAGGTTCCTACGAGCAGTACTTC.

CDR3 DNA: TGTGCCACCAGCTCTGACAGGGTTAATGAGCAGTTCTTC. This translates into CATSSDRVNEQFF. The chain joins TRBV15 to TRBJ2-1; 7 bases line up with TRBD1. The J segment lost 7 bases and the V segment lost 5 bases, leaving 5 bases of the junction unmatched. Germline V CDR1 and CDR2: LNHNV, YYDKDF (reference sequence). The CDR3 totals 13 residues.

The gene calls are TRBV5-1 and TRBJ1-2; 9 positions match TRBD1. V lost 0 bases to trimming and J lost 2 bases; unmatched junction nucleotides: 5. This CDR3 comprises 16 residues. Looked up from germline, CDR1 is SGHRS and CDR2 is YFSETQ. The CDR3 here is CASSLVTGGANYGYTF. The DNA for the CDR3 is TGCGCCAGCAGCTTGGTTACAGGGGGCGCAAACTATGGCTACACCTTC.

The V call is TRBV7-8, the J call TRBJ1-5; 8 nucleotides align to TRBD1. From germline, CDR1 is SGHVS and CDR2 FQNEAQ. Trimming took 2 bases from V and 2 from J; bases not matched to a gene: 2. This CDR3 contains 15 residues. In DNA form, the CDR3 reads TGTGCCAGCAGCTTATTACAGGGGGGCAATCAGCCCCAGCATTTT. Amino acids: CASSLLQGGNQPQHF.

The rearrangement links TRBV6-4 to TRBJ1-2; no definite D call. The CDR3 is 13 amino acids. V lost 0 bases, J lost 2 bases, and 4 bases lay in between. The germline gives CDR1 MRHNA, CDR2 SNTAGT. The DNA for the CDR3 is TGTGCCAGCAGTGACTCGGGCAACTATGGCTACACCTTC. This codes for CASSDSGNYGYTF.

The chain links TRBV5-4 to TRBJ2-3; no reliable D call. In germline, CDR1 is SGHNT, CDR2 YYREEE (reference sequence). Trimming pared 3 bases from V and 2 bases from J, leaving 10 bases between. CDR3 size: 14 residues. The CDR3 region is CASSSESFTDTQYF. The CDR3 nucleotides read TGTGCCAGCAGCTCCGAGTCCTTCACAGATACGCAGTATTTT.

The rearrangement links TRBV30 to TRBJ1-1; 8 nucleotides align to TRBD1. Trimming cost V 2 bases and J 5 bases; bases outside gene matches: 4. Per germline, CDR1 GTSNPN and CDR2 SVGIG (reference sequence). There are 13 residues in the CDR3. Here the CDR3 reads CAWSPRGQTEAFF. The CDR3, as DNA: TGTGCCTGGAGTCCCAGGGGGCAGACTGAAGCTTTCTTT.

V and J are TRBV7-9 and TRBJ1-6; 7 nucleotides match TRBD1. V trimming: 5 bases; J trimming: 6 bases; junction bases outside the gene matches: 4. This CDR3 is built from 14 residues. CDR1 and CDR2 from the germline V gene are SEHNR and FQNEAQ (reference sequence). The DNA of the CDR3 is TGTGCCAGCAGCCAGACAGGGTTTAATTCACCCCTCCACTTT. Its protein product is CASSQTGFNSPLHF.

The chain links TRBV13 to TRBJ1-1, with D uncertain. Germline lookup yields CDR1 PRHDT and CDR2 FYEKMQ (reference sequence). The CDR3 totals 13 residues. Trimming pared 5 bases from V and 2 bases from J, leaving 9 bases between. CDR3 DNA: TGTGCCAGCAGCCCCCGACTAAACACTGAAGCTTTCTTT. Translating it yields CASSPRLNTEAFF.

The chain recombines TRBV19 with TRBJ1-5, with D possibly matching TRBD1 (5 bases). Germline CDR1 and CDR2: LNHDA and SQIVND (reference sequence). The length of the CDR3 is 13 residues. The V end was cut by 1 base, the J end by 12 bases, with 13 bases between. The CDR3 DNA reads as TGTGCCAGTAGTATAGCCAAGGAGGGGTTCCAGCATTTT. Protein product: CASSIAKEGFQHF.

The chain joins TRBV7-6 to TRBJ2-7; 10 nucleotides match TRBD2. The CDR3 covers 14 residues. V was clipped by 5 bases and J by 6 bases; unmatched bases: 7. CDR1 is SGHVS, CDR2 FNYEAQ, per germline. The CDR3 coding sequence is TGTGCCAGCAGCCTTTCAGCGGGAGGGGTCGAGCAGTACTTC. The encoded protein is CASSLSAGGVEQYF. The whole variable domain, remainder taken from reference TRBV7-6 and TRBJ2-7, is GAGVSQSPRYKVTKRGQDVALRCDPISGHVSLYWYRQALGQGPEFLTYFNYEAQQDKSGLPNDRFSAERPEGSISTLTIQRTEQRDSAMYRCASSLSAGGVEQYFGPGTRLTVT.

This clone appeared a single time. V gene TRBV7-3 combines with J gene TRBJ2-7; no firm D call. The CDR3 consists of 13 residues. Looked up from germline, CDR1 is SGHTA and CDR2 is FQGTGA. Trimming left V 0 bases short and J 7 bases short, with 10 bases between. CDR3 DNA: TGTGCCAGCAGCTTAACGCCCCTGGAGGAGCAGTACTTC. Amino acid sequence: CASSLTPLEEQYF.

This sequence joins TRBV19 and TRBJ2-1; 13 nucleotides align to TRBD2. Germline-derived CDR1 and CDR2 are LNHDA and SQIVND (reference sequence). The CDR3 covers 15 residues. The V segment lost 6 bases and the J segment 9 bases; nucleotides outside the gene matches: 8. CDR3 residues: CASRIRTSGGGEQFF. The CDR3, as DNA: TGTGCCAGTAGGATTCGGACTAGCGGGGGAGGTGAGCAGTTCTTC.

V and J are TRBV6-5 and TRBJ2-2; 8 bases are shared with TRBD2. CDR3 length: 16 residues. Germline loops: CDR1 MNHEY, CDR2 SVGAGI. The junction had 1 base not matched to a gene; V was cut back by 1 base and J by 0 bases. CDR3 in amino acids: CASSYWRGANTGELFF. Here the CDR3 DNA reads TGTGCCAGCAGTTACTGGCGGGGGGCGAACACCGGGGAGCTGTTTTTT.

This chain connects TRBV7-2 to TRBJ1-2; D possibly corresponds to TRBD1 (6 bases). V gave up 6 bases and J gave up 3 bases, with 11 bases separating them. Germline values: CDR1 SGHTA, CDR2 FQGNSA. This CDR3 contains 13 residues. CDR3: CASSSNRDYGYTF. The DNA of the CDR3 is TGTGCCAGCAGTTCAAACAGGGACTATGGCTACACCTTC.

The chain couples TRBV2 to TRBJ1-1; 7 bases match TRBD1. The germline gives CDR1 SNHLY, CDR2 FYNNEI. The length of the CDR3 is 13 residues. The V segment lost 6 bases and the J segment 5 bases; nucleotides outside the gene matches: 6. CDR3 residues: CASRSGQSTEAFF. The CDR3 coding sequence is TGTGCCAGCAGATCGGGACAGTCGACTGAAGCTTTCTTT.

V usage is TRBV30 and J usage is TRBJ2-5; D might be TRBD1 (5 bases). The end of the DNA is better explained by TRBJ2-7, so the J call may be wrong. This CDR3 is built from 13 residues. Germline CDR1 is GTSNPN and CDR2 is SVGIG (reference sequence). CDR3 nucleotides: TGTGCCTGGATTGGGGCTTCTACCTACGAGCAGTACTTC. Translated: CAWIGASTYEQYF.

This chain uses TRBV19 with TRBJ2-1, with 7 bases lining up with TRBD2. Germline CDR1 reads LNHDA; CDR2 reads SQIVND (reference sequence). J lost 5 bases, V lost 4 bases, and 17 bases had no gene match. This CDR3 region has 18 residues. As DNA, the CDR3 is TGTGCCAGTAGTAGCCGACTCGGGGGGAGGCGGCTAGACAATGAGCAGTTCTTC. The encoded protein is CASSSRLGGRRLDNEQFF.

This clone was counted only a few times. The chain uses TRBV5-5 and TRBJ1-1, with D perhaps TRBD1 (6 bases). V lost 5 bases to trimming and J lost 0 bases, with 14 bases between them. The CDR3 sequence is 15 residues long. Germline V gene data show CDR1 as SGHKS and CDR2 as YYEKEE (reference sequence). The CDR3 DNA reads as TGTGCCAGCAGATTAGCCGGGACAATGAACACTGAAGCTTTCTTT. Translating it yields CASRLAGTMNTEAFF.

This clone was observed a few times. The rearrangement joins TRBV7-3 to TRBJ2-1; tentative D call: TRBD1 (6 bases). The V end was cut by 5 bases, the J end by 4 bases, with 12 bases between. CDR1 SGHTA and CDR2 FQGTGA come from the germline V gene. CDR3 size: 14 residues. CDR3: CASSAQTGYNEQFF. The CDR3 DNA sequence: TGTGCCAGCAGCGCGCAGACAGGATACAATGAGCAGTTCTTC.

This clone has only one observation. This chain connects TRBV6-1 to TRBJ2-3, with 7 bases identical to TRBD2. CDR1 MNHNS and CDR2 SASEGT come from the germline V gene. The CDR3 sequence is 14 residues long. V gave up 6 bases and J gave up 2 bases; unmatched junction bases: 5. This CDR3 is CASRRGSLTDTQYF. In DNA, the CDR3 is TGTGCCAGCAGGCGGGGGAGTCTCACAGATACGCAGTATTTT.